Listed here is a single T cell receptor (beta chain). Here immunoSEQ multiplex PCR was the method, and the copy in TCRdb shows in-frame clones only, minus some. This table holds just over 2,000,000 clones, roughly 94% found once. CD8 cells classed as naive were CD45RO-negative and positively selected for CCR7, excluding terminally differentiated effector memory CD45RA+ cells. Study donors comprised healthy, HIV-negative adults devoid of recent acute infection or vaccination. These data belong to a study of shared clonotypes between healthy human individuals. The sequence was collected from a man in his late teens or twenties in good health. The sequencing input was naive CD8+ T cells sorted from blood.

DNA for the CDR3: TGTGCCAGCAGCTGGGAGTACAATGAGCAGTTCTTC. This codes for CASSWEYNEQFF. V gene TRBV5-6 combines with J gene TRBJ2-1, with D perhaps TRBD2 (5 bases). The CDR3 totals 12 residues. V dropped 3 bases and J dropped 4 bases, with 5 bases sitting between them. In germline, CDR1 is SGHDT, CDR2 YYEEEE.